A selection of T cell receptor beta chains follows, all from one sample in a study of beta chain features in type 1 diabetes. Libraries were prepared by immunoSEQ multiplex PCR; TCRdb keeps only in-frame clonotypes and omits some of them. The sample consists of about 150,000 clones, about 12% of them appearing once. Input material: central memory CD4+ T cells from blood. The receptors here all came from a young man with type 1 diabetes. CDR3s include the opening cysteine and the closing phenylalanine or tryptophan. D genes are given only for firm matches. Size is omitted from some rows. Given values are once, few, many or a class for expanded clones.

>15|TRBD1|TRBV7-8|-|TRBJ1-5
TGTGCCAGCAGCTCGGGACAGCCCAGGGGTCAGCCCCAGCATTTT
CASSSGQPRGQPQHF
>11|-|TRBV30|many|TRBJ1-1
TGTGCCTGGAGTTTGGCTCTGGAAGCTTTCTTT
CAWSLALEAFF
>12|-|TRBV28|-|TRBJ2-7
TGTGCCAGCAGTTTAGTGGGGTTTGAGCAGTACTTC
CASSLVGFEQYF
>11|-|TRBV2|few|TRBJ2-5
TGTGCCAGTAGAAGACAAGAGACCCAGTACTTC
CASRRQETQYF
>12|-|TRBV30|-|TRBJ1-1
TGTGCCTGGAGTACACGACAGAGTGAAGCTTTCTTT
CAWSTRQSEAFF
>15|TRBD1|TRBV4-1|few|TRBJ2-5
TGCGCCAGCAGCCGGACAGGGGTGTTGGGAGAGACCCAGTACTTC
CASSRTGVLGETQYF
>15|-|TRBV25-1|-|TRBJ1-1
TGTGCCAGCAGTGAACCGACAGGCATGAACACTGAAGCTTTCTTT
CASSEPTGMNTEAFF
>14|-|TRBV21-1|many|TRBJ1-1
TGTGCCAGCAGCAATACGCCCTGGTTTAGACAGGGTTTCTTT
CASSNTPWFRQGFF
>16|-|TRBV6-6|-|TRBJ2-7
TGTGCCAGCAGTACCCCGTTAGCAGGAGGCAACTACGAGCAGTACTTC
CASSTPLAGGNYEQYF
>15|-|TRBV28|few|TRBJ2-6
TGTGCCAGCAGCCTCTACCCCTCTGGGGCCAACGTCCTGACTTTC
CASSLYPSGANVLTF
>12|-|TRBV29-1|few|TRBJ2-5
TGCAGCGTTGTGTTTCCAGAGGGGACCCAGTACTTC
CSVVFPEGTQYF
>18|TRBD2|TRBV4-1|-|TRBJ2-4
TGCGCCAGCAGCCTCGTAATGAGTGGGACTAGCGGGGACAACATTCAGTACTTC
CASSLVMSGTSGDNIQYF
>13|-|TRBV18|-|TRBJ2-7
TGTGCCAGCTCACTTGGTCCCTATGACGAGCAGTACTTC
CASSLGPYDEQYF
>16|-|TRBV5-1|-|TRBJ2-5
TGCGCCAGCAGCTCCCAAGGAGGGATCCCGGGAGAGACCCAGTACTTC
CASSSQGGIPGETQYF
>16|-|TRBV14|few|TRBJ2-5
TGTGCCAGCAGCCAAACAGGGTCCTTCCCTCAAGAGACCCAGTACTTC
CASSQTGSFPQETQYF
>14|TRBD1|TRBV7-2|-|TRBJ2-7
TGTGCCAGCAGCTTGGACAGGGGGAGTTACGAGCAGTACTTC
CASSLDRGSYEQYF
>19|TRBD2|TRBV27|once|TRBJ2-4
TGTGCCAGCAGTCCCCGTGGACTAGCGGGGGGCCGGTACAAAAACATTCAGTACTTC
CASSPRGLAGGRYKNIQYF
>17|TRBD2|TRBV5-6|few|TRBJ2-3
TGTGCCAGCAGCTTGGAGGCTAGCGGGTTAAGCACAGATACGCAGTATTTT
CASSLEASGLSTDTQYF
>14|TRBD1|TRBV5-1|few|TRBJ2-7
TGCGCCAGCAGCCCGGGACAGTCCTCCTACGAGCAGTACTTC
CASSPGQSSYEQYF
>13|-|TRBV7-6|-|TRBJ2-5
TGTGCCAGCAGCTTAATCGACCAAGAGACCCAGTACTTC
CASSLIDQETQYF
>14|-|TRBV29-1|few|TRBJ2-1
TGCAGCGTTGACCCCCGGGGCCAATACAATGAGCAGTTCTTC
CSVDPRGQYNEQFF
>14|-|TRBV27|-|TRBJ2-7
TGTGCCAGCAGTTTGAGAGAGGGGGCCTACGAGCAGTACTTC
CASSLREGAYEQYF
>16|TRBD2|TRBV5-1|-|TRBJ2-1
TGCGCCAGCAGCTCCCAGACTAGCGGGCTAGTCAATGAGCAGTTCTTC
CASSSQTSGLVNEQFF
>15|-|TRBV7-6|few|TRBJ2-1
TGTGCCAGCAGCCCCTCCAACGGGGGGCACAATGAGCAGTTCTTC
CASSPSNGGHNEQFF
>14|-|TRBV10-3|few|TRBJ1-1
TGTGCCACCCGAAAAGGCGGGGACAACACTGAAGCTTTCTTT
CATRKGGDNTEAFF
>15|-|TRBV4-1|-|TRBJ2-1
TGCGCCAGCAGCCAAGAGGTGGGGGGCAGGGGTGAGCAGTTCTTC
CASSQEVGGRGEQFF
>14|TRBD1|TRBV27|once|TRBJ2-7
TGTGCCAGCAGTTTATTGACAGGGGTCTACGAGCAGTACTTC
CASSLLTGVYEQYF
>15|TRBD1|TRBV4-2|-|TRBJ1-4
TGTGCCAGCAGCCCTACGACAGGGAGGAATGAAAAACTGTTTTTT
CASSPTTGRNEKLFF
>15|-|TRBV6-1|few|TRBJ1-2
TGTGCCAGCAGTGAAGGGACAGCCCTTGGTTATGGCTACACCTTC
CASSEGTALGYGYTF
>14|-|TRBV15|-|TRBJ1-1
TGTGCCACCAGCAGAGTGGGAACAGTCCCTGAAGCTTTCTTT
CATSRVGTVPEAFF
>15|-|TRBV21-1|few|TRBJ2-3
TGTGCCAGCAGCGCCCAGACAGGGACATTCGATACGCAGTATTTT
CASSAQTGTFDTQYF
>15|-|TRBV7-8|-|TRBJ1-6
TGTGCCAGCAGCGCTACCGACAGAGATAATTCACCCCTCCACTTT
CASSATDRDNSPLHF
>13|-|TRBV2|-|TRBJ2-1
TGTGCCAGCAGTGGCGACGAGGCTGGTGAGCAGTTCTTC
CASSGDEAGEQFF
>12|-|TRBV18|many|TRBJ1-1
TGTGCCAGCTCACCACCGGGGACTGAAGCTTTCTTT
CASSPPGTEAFF
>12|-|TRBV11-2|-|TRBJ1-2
TGTGCCAGCAGCTTTGAACGGAATGGCTACACCTTC
CASSFERNGYTF
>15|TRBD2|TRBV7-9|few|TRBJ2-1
TGTGCCAGCAGCTCTCCTAGCGGCGACTACAATGAGCAGTTCTTC
CASSSPSGDYNEQFF
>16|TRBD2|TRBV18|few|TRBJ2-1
TGTGCCAGCTCACCGGGGACTAGCGGGACCTACAATGAGCAGTTCTTC
CASSPGTSGTYNEQFF
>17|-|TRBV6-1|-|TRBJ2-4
TGTGCCAGCAGTGAGGGTGGAGGGGCTACCCTCGGAAACATTCAGTACTTC
CASSEGGGATLGNIQYF
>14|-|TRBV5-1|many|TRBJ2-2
TGCGCCAGCAGCTTGGAAGGGTCCACCGGGGAGCTGTTTTTT
CASSLEGSTGELFF
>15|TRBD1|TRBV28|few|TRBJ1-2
TGTGCCAGCAGTTCTACCGGGACAGGGGTAGAGGGCTACACCTTC
CASSSTGTGVEGYTF
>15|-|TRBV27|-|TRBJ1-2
TGTGCCAGCAGTTTAACCTATGGGAGTCACTATGGCTACACCTTC
CASSLTYGSHYGYTF
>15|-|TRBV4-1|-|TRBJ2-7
TGCGCCAGCAGCCACCCTGCTCGGGGTCTATACGAGCAGTACTTC
CASSHPARGLYEQYF
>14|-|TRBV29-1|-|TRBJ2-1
TGCAGCGTTGAACAGGGAGGCTCCTACAATGAGCAGTTCTTC
CSVEQGGSYNEQFF
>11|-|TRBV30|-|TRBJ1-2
TGTGCCTGGAGCCTGTCGTACAGCTACACCTTC
CAWSLSYSYTF
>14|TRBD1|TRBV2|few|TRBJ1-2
TGTGCCAGCAGTCCGACAGGGAGGCTCGATGGCTACACCTTC
CASSPTGRLDGYTF
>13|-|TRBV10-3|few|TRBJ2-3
TGTGCCACCTTGACAGACAGCACAGATACGCAGTATTTT
CATLTDSTDTQYF
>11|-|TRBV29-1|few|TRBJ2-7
TGCAGCGTTCAACAGGGCTACGAGCAGTACTTC
CSVQQGYEQYF